The source of this TCR beta chain is a study of blood T cell repertoires in COVID-19. Study-level information: Collection of acute and convalescent COVID-19 samples took place in the United States, Italy and Spain. T cells, B-cell-depleted T cells, or PBMCs provided the cDNA or gDNA that served as material.

Assay: immunoSEQ multiplex PCR; the TCRdb copy retains only in-frame clones and omits some. Of 100,000 to 120,000 clones in the sample, 70% to 90% are singletons; the top ten hold approximately 4.8%. J was trimmed by 4 bases and V by 3 bases; bases with no gene match: 5. Germline V CDR1 and CDR2: KGHSH, LQKENI. This CDR3 region has 15 residues. The gene calls are TRBV18 and TRBJ1-5; TRBD1 matches 8 bases. The material sequenced was peripheral blood. The clonotype originates from a human donor in a cohort sampled during active COVID-19. The CDR3 region is CASSPGQGNNQPQHF. For the CDR3, the DNA is TGTGCCAGCTCACCTGGACAGGGAAATAATCAGCCCCAGCATTTT.